This T cell receptor (beta chain) was obtained from a study of blood T cell repertoires in COVID-19. Overall study context: Material from acute and convalescent COVID-19 was sourced from the United States, Italy and Spain. In each case, the material was cDNA or gDNA derived from T cells, B-cell-depleted T cells, or PBMCs.

The protocol was immunoSEQ multiplex PCR, while the TCRdb copy is restricted to in-frame clones and leaves out a portion. This sample has around 94,000 clones, with approximately 92% found just once. Germline-derived CDR1 and CDR2 are SGHRS and YFSETQ. V was pared by 0 bases and J by 6 bases, with 5 bases of the junction left unmatched. The CDR3 totals 14 residues. The sample comprised peripheral blood. The V gene is TRBV5-1, the J gene TRBJ1-2, with 7 bases aligning to TRBD1. This TCR derives from a man aged 18 to 35 with acute or convalescent COVID-19. CDR3 coding DNA: TGCGCCAGCAGCTTGGTGACAGGGAAGGATGGCTACACCTTC. The encoded protein is CASSLVTGKDGYTF.